The 8 T cell receptor beta chains listed next were all sequenced from one sample in a study of control samples from healthy donors and cancer patients. Only in-frame clones appear in the TCRdb table, and some are missing; sequencing was by immunoSEQ multiplex PCR. The sample yields tens of thousands of clones, about 90% seen once. Sequencing input: PBMCs. These receptors originate from an older woman with head and neck cancer.

The chain uses TRBV4-1 and TRBJ2-1, with 9 bases identical to TRBD2. Germline V CDR1 and CDR2: MGHRA, YSYEKL. The CDR3 runs to 17 residues. The ends lost 0 bases at V and 3 bases at J; junction bases unmatched: 6. CDR3 in amino acids: CASSQEGGGRVYNEQFF. As DNA, the CDR3 is TGCGCCAGCAGCCAAGAAGGTGGCGGGAGGGTCTACAATGAGCAGTTCTTC.

This clone has only a few counts. The V and J genes are TRBV4-2 and TRBJ2-7, with TRBD2 matching over 10 bases. V shed 1 base, J shed 0 bases, and the junction held 15 bases outside the gene matches. This CDR3 region has 20 residues. Germline assignment: CDR1 LGHNA and CDR2 YNFKEQ. CDR3 sequence: CASSQVIVVPGTSDSYEQYF. CDR3 coding DNA: TGTGCCAGCAGCCAAGTAATTGTAGTACCGGGGACTAGCGACTCCTACGAGCAGTACTTC.

This chain links TRBV29-1 with TRBJ1-1; D remains unclear. The CDR3 has 13 amino acids. The V end lost 2 bases, the J end lost 1 base, and 8 bases lay between the germline ends. Germline V gene data show CDR1 as SQVTM and CDR2 as ANQGSEA. The CDR3 region is CSVESRQNTEAFF. CDR3 coding DNA: TGCAGCGTTGAAAGTCGGCAGAACACTGAAGCTTTCTTT. Full variable domain (outside the CDR3, taken from reference TRBV29-1 and TRBJ1-1): SAVISQKPSRDICQRGTSLTIQCQVDSQVTMMFWYRQQPGQSLTLIATANQGSEATYESGFVIDKFPISRPNLTFSTLTVSNMSPEDSSIYLCSVESRQNTEAFFGQGTRLTVV.

The V call is TRBV18, the J call TRBJ2-7, with unresolved D. This CDR3 spans 15 amino acids. Germline values: CDR1 KGHSH, CDR2 LQKENI. Trimming removed 3 bases at V and 0 bases at J, with 12 bases between. CDR3 bases: TGTGCCAGCTCACCCCGAACACAGAGCTCCTACGAGCAGTACTTC. Translating it yields CASSPRTQSSYEQYF.

V is TRBV19 and J is TRBJ2-4; no definite D call. Trimming removed 4 bases at V and 0 bases at J, with 10 bases between. Germline loops: CDR1 LNHDA, CDR2 SQIVND (reference sequence). CDR3 size: 15 residues. The CDR3 DNA is TGTGCCAGTAGTACCCCAGCTTTAGCCAAAAACATTCAGTACTTC. Translating it yields CASSTPALAKNIQYF.

The chain links TRBV2 to TRBJ2-7; TRBD2 matches at 10 bases. Losses at the gene ends were 5 bases for V and 7 bases for J; bases not matched to a gene: 11. This CDR3 is 15 amino acids long. The V gene's germline CDR1 is SNHLY and CDR2 FYNNEI. CDR3 sequence (DNA): TGTGCCAGCAGTCAAGGTCCTAGCGGGAGAGGAGAGCAGTACTTC. It specifies CASSQGPSGRGEQYF.

The gene calls are TRBV11-1 and TRBJ2-1; D unresolved. Germline V gene data show CDR1 as SGHAT and CDR2 as FQDESV (reference sequence). The CDR3 length is 16 residues. The V and J ends lost 5 bases and 0 bases respectively, with 14 bases between them. CDR3 sequence (DNA): TGTGCCAGCAGCCACAGTCTCGTGAGCTCCTACAATGAGCAGTTCTTC. Protein: CASSHSLVSSYNEQFF.

This chain joins TRBV2 and TRBJ2-2; 14 bases fit TRBD2. The V gene end was trimmed by 8 bases and the J gene end by 6 bases; junction bases not matched to a gene: 5. Looked up from germline, CDR1 is SNHLY and CDR2 is FYNNEI. This CDR3 contains 15 residues. The CDR3 sequence: CASGGTSGSAGELFF. Written as DNA, the CDR3 is TGTGCCAGCGGGGGGACTAGCGGGAGCGCCGGGGAGCTGTTTTTT. The full variable domain, completed using reference TRBV2 and TRBJ2-2, is EPEVTQTPSHQVTQMGQEVILRCVPISNHLYFYWYRQILGQKVEFLVSFYNNEISEKSEIFDDQFSVERPDGSNFTLKIRSTKLEDSAMYFCASGGTSGSAGELFFGEGSRLTVL.